Below are 12 T cell receptor beta chains sequenced from a single sample in a study of blood T cells in healthy people across ages. Primed by a sample-barcoded 5' primer and a J-beta primer mix, a second PCR proceeded for about 7 to 11 cycles. TCRdb reanalysed the 5' RACE reads using MiXCR and keeps one entry per CDR3 protein. The sample consists of over 950,000 distinct CDR3 sequences, roughly 50% of them appearing once. Sequencing was carried out using blood. The source of these receptors is a woman aged 60-75 years in good health.

This chain connects TRBV7-6 to TRBJ2-6; D remains ambiguous. Trimming removed 1 base from V and 0 bases from J, with 7 bases in between. The CDR3 has 16 residues. From germline, CDR1 is SGHVS and CDR2 FNYEAQ. The CDR3 DNA reads TGTGCCAGCAGCTTAGTGGACCTCTCTGGGGCCAACGTCCTGACTTTC. Its protein product is CASSLVDLSGANVLTF.

This chain links TRBV20-1 with TRBJ2-7, with a possible D match to TRBD2 (5 bases). This CDR3 has 15 amino acids. Germline V gives CDR1 DFQATT, CDR2 SNEGSKA (reference sequence). The V end was cut by 6 bases, the J end by 0 bases, with 18 bases between. CDR3 DNA sequence: TGCAGTGCCCCCCAACTAGTAACGGGCTCCTACGAGCAGTACTTC. Protein sequence: CSAPQLVTGSYEQYF.

This clonotype has only one observation. This chain connects TRBV30 to TRBJ2-1, with TRBD2 identical over 8 bases. CDR3 size: 14 residues. J gave up 5 bases and V 2 bases, and 5 bases lay outside the gene matches. The germline V gene encodes CDR1 GTSNPN and CDR2 SVGIG (reference sequence). CDR3 DNA sequence: TGTGCCTGGAGTCGGCTAGCGGGTAACAATGAGCAGTTCTTC. Its translation: CAWSRLAGNNEQFF.

The chain carries TRBV28 and TRBJ2-1, with TRBD2 matching 10 bases. The CDR3 extends over 18 amino acids. Germline CDR1 MDHEN, CDR2 SYDVKM. Losses at the gene ends were 5 bases for V and 2 bases for J; bases not matched to a gene: 12. CDR3 loop: CASSPTSGRTKPYNEQFF. The DNA of the CDR3 is TGTGCCAGCAGTCCGACTAGCGGGCGTACAAAGCCCTACAATGAGCAGTTCTTC.

This chain uses TRBV5-1 with TRBJ2-1, with TRBD2 matching over 11 bases. The germline CDR1 and CDR2 sequences are SGHRS and YFSETQ. Trimming cost V 6 bases and J 5 bases; bases outside gene matches: 7. The CDR3 spans 15 residues. The CDR3 sequence is CASKHGTSGNNEQFF. The DNA of the CDR3 is TGCGCCAGCAAGCACGGGACTAGCGGAAACAATGAGCAGTTCTTC.

CDR3: CASSVTSGSTGELFF. CDR3 bases: TGTGCCAGCAGCGTCACTAGCGGGAGCACCGGGGAGCTGTTTTTT. The rearrangement uses TRBV9 and TRBJ2-2, with 11 bases lining up with TRBD2. CDR1 and CDR2 (germline): SGDLS, YYNGEE. The length of the CDR3 is 15 residues. Unmatched junction bases numbered 1, after V lost 2 bases and J lost 4 bases.

The rearrangement uses TRBV20-1 and TRBJ2-5, with a possible D match to TRBD2 (7 bases). CDR3 length: 13 residues. CDR1 is DFQATT, CDR2 SNEGSKA, per germline (reference sequence). Between the trimmed V and J ends, which lost 6 bases and 3 bases, there was a span of 14 bases. CDR3 DNA sequence: TGCAGTGCAGGGGGGGGGCGAGAAGAGACCCAGTACTTC. It codes for CSAGGGREETQYF.

The rearrangement uses TRBV5-1 and TRBJ1-2; no firm D call. Trimming took off 3 bases at V and 4 bases at J, with 13 bases between the two ends. Germline V gene lookup returns CDR1 SGHRS and CDR2 YFSETQ. The CDR3 covers 14 residues. CDR3 nucleotide sequence: TGCGCCAGCAGCTCACAAAGTGACGTCTATGGCTACACCTTC. This codes for CASSSQSDVYGYTF. Full variable domain (remainder filled in from reference TRBV5-1 and TRBJ1-2): KAGVTQTPRYLIKTRGQQVTLSCSPISGHRSVSWYQQTPGQGLQFLFEYFSETQRNKGNFPGRFSGRQFSNSRSEMNVSTLELGDSALYLCASSSQSDVYGYTFGSGTRLTVV.

This clonotype was counted a few times. The rearrangement uses TRBV6-5 and TRBJ2-1, with D possibly being TRBD2 (6 bases). The CDR3 has 16 amino acids. Trimming cost V 0 bases and J 9 bases, with 18 bases left between them. Germline-derived CDR1 and CDR2 are MNHEY and SVGAGI. DNA of the CDR3: TGTGCCAGCAGTTACTCGATGGTAGCCGTCGGGGGTGAGCAGTTCTTC. Translating it yields CASSYSMVAVGGEQFF.

This chain links TRBV6-2 or TRBV6-3 with TRBJ2-3, with 8 bases matching TRBD2. The CDR3 has 16 residues. Germline CDR1 is MNHEY and CDR2 is SVGEGT. V lost 2 bases and J lost 3; bases outside the gene matches: 7. CDR3 in DNA: TGTGCCAGCAGTTACGCTCTTAGCGGGACGACAGATACGCAGTATTTT. This codes for CASSYALSGTTDTQYF.

The rearrangement links TRBV12-3 or TRBV12-4 to TRBJ2-3; 7 bases map to TRBD2. With 3 bases clipped from V and 4 bases from J, the junction kept 10 bases outside the gene matches. The CDR3 spans 16 residues. CDR3: CASSFVLGEGADTQYF. The DNA of the CDR3 is TGTGCCAGCAGTTTTGTACTCGGGGAGGGAGCAGATACGCAGTATTTT.

This clonotype was counted a few times. The genes are TRBV10-3 and TRBJ2-5; 9 nucleotides align to TRBD2. CDR3 size: 13 residues. J was trimmed by 2 bases and V by 6 bases; bases with no gene match: 1. Germline CDR1 is ENHRY and CDR2 is SYGVKD. The chain's CDR3 is CAIRTSGQETQYF. CDR3 nucleotides: TGTGCCATCAGGACTAGCGGACAAGAGACCCAGTACTTC.